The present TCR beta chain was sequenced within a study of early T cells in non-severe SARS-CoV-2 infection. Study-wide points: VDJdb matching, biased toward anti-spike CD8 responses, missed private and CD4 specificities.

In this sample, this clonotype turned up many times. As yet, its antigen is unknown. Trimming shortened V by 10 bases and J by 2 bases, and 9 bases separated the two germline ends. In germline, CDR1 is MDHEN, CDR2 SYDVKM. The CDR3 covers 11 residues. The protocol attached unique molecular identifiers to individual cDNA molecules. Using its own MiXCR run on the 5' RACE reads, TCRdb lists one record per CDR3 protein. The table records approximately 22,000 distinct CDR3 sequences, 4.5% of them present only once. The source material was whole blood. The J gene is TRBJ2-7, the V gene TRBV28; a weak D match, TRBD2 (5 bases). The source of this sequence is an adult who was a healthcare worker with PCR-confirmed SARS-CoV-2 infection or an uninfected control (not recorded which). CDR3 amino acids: CATRGTYEQYF. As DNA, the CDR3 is TGTGCCACCCGGGGAACCTACGAGCAGTACTTC.